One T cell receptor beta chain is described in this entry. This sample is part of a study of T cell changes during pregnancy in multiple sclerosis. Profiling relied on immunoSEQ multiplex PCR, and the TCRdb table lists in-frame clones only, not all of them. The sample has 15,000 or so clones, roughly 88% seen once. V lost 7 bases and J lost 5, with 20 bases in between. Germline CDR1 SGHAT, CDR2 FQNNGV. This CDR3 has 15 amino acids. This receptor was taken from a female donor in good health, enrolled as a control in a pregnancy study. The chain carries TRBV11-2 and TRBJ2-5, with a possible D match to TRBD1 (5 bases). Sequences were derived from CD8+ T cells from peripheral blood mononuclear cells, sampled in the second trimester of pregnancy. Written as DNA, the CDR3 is TGTGCCAGCACCCCGTGGGGCTCTGGAATCGAGACCCAGTACTTC. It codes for CASTPWGSGIETQYF.